This entry features one T cell receptor beta chain sequence. Many counts were recorded for this clonotype. Which antigen it targets is not known. Base qualities are not at hand, and no much larger clone is one base apart. This sample stems from a study of Graves' ophthalmopathy and Graves' hyperthyroidism (dated by TCRdb to the late 2010s). Turning to the overall study: Peripheral blood was collected before any treatment was given, at the time of initial diagnosis. TCR beta repertoire signatures were used to distinguish Graves' ophthalmopathy from Graves' hyperthyroidism and to predict progression to ophthalmopathy. In total, around 140 blood samples were TCR-sequenced: fewer than 50 ophthalmopathy, some 75 hyperthyroidism and approximately 17 hyperthyroidism-to-ophthalmopathy patients. To explore V-J signatures that distinguish ophthalmopathy from hyperthyroidism, a discovery set of about a hundred patients was enrolled, made up of 40 to 45 with ophthalmopathy and around 60 with stable hyperthyroidism. An independent validation cohort comprised fewer than 20 hyperthyroidism patients and about 16 patients who later progressed from hyperthyroidism to ophthalmopathy. T-cell repertoires of thyroid tissue and blood were compared in a handful of hyperthyroidism patients. Once sampling was done, hyperthyroidism patients were given methimazole at a starting dose of 30 mg daily, while ophthalmopathy patients were given high-dose intravenous methylprednisolone.

Looking up the germline V gene yields CDR1 SNHLY and CDR2 FYNNEI. V is clipped by 1 base and J by 7 bases, and the sequence between their germline boundaries is 10 bases long. Inclusive of the bounding cysteine and phenylalanine, the CDR3 is 13 residues long. The CDR3 DNA has 39 bases and is translated from base 1. For repertoire sequencing, the TCR beta CDR3 regions were amplified from RNA transcripts. A first-round RT-PCR used HTBI primers with the Qiagen OneStep RT-PCR kit, followed by a second-round multiplex PCR, size selection and purification. Sequencing of the libraries was carried out on an Illumina HiSeq2000 in paired-end mode with 100 bp reads. Concerning the study's data processing: SOAPnuke was used for read processing, and reads with adapters, uncalled bases, a mean Phred below 15, or no exact constant-primer or identifier match were discarded. High-quality paired reads were merged with COPE v1.2.5. Unique nucleotide sequences were defined as clonotypes and aligned to IMGT TRB V, D and J references using MiTCR v1.1. The analysis was limited to V-J combinations with a frequency above 0.0001, which together covered roughly 99% of the repertoires. For each V-J combination, a TCR clonal expansion and chaos score was defined as the ratio of F50 clonal expansion to chaos observed in the TCRdist matrix. Welch's t-statistics and random forest were used to reduce the features to approximately 13 V-J combinations, which were then used as input to a naive Bayes classifier. The Morisita-Horn index was used to measure how similar the thyroid and blood repertoires were. TCRdb itself trimmed the public reads at Q25 with fastp, ran MiXCR and retained productive beta chains. Here each entry gathers all rows of one CDR3 protein and keeps the most common genes and DNA. The authors' filters were not applied to this entry. The sample table records more than 550,000 distinct CDR3 sequences; approximately 39% of these occur just once. Together, the top ten hold roughly 3.5% of the sample.

The ophthalmopathy patients had moderately to severely active disease, with a Clinical Activity Score of 3 or higher, a NOSPECS grade of 4 or higher, and a disease duration of less than 3 months. Patients with other autoimmune diseases, uncontrolled infections, pregnancy or lactation were excluded from the study. Clinical symptoms, serum thyroxine, TRAb, thyroid ultrasound and orbital computed tomography formed the basis of the diagnosis. Using Ficoll-Paque density gradient centrifugation, PBMCs were isolated from less than 11 ml of fresh peripheral blood. Trizol reagent was used to extract the total RNA, and its quality was then checked on an Agilent 2100 Bioanalyzer. General findings and caveats noted by the study authors: In validation, the model predicted ophthalmopathy progression with about 71% sensitivity and 72.22% specificity; eleven to twelve predicted patients were CT-confirmed with GO in a median of about 6.1 months. Sample size was not predetermined statistically, and investigators were not blinded to group allocation. Most expanded thyroid clonotypes with a frequency above 0.001 also appeared in blood, which suggests that blood repertoires may reflect the immune response in the thyroid. In cross-validation, the 13-signature model distinguished ophthalmopathy from stable hyperthyroidism with around 90% sensitivity and roughly 81% specificity, while in the test set the corresponding values were about 80% and 75%.

This receptor chain uses TRBV2 and TRBJ1-1, with no confidently assigned D gene. Sequencing input: peripheral blood. The sequence derives from an adult man with Graves' ophthalmopathy. CDR3 region: CASSEVARGEAFF. The bases read TGTGCCAGCAGTGAAGTCGCTCGGGGTGAAGCTTTCTTT.